The 22 T cell receptor beta chains below were found in one sample sequenced in a study of blood T cell repertoires in COVID-19. The table came from immunoSEQ multiplex PCR; TCRdb's copy has only in-frame clones and leaves some out. This repertoire shows 20,000 to 25,000 clones, approximately 83% found once; its top ten account for over 20%. The source material was peripheral blood. These receptor sequences come from an elderly man with active or convalescent COVID-19.

V usage is TRBV19 and J usage is TRBJ1-4, with 7 bases matching TRBD1. This CDR3 is built from 14 residues. Trimming at V came to 3 bases and at J to 7 bases, leaving 5 bases not matched to a gene. In germline, CDR1 is LNHDA, CDR2 SQIVND (reference sequence). DNA for the CDR3: TGTGCCAGTAGTATCTCGGCAGGGGGTGAAAAACTGTTTTTT. Its protein product is CASSISAGGEKLFF.

V and J are TRBV11-2 and TRBJ2-7; 9 bases align to TRBD1. V trimming: 1 base; J trimming: 7 bases; junction bases outside the gene matches: 8. The CDR3 is 15 residues long. Germline lookup yields CDR1 SGHAT and CDR2 FQNNGV. Here the CDR3 DNA reads TGTGCCAGCAGCTTAGTACAGGGGGCTTCACGGGAGCAGTACTTC. This encodes CASSLVQGASREQYF.

The rearrangement uses TRBV7-2 and TRBJ2-1; D not resolved. Germline CDR1 is SGHTA and CDR2 is FQGNSA. This CDR3 comprises 15 residues. V was pared by 2 bases and J by 8 bases, with 16 bases between. CDR3 nucleotide sequence: TGTGCCAGCAGCTTAATAGCCCGAACCTTGGATGAGCAGTTCTTC. Encoded protein: CASSLIARTLDEQFF.

The chain couples TRBV5-1 to TRBJ2-7; 9 bases align to TRBD2. This CDR3 has 16 amino acids. V shed 0 bases and J 3 bases; nucleotides not matched to a gene: 7. In germline, CDR1 is SGHRS, CDR2 YFSETQ. CDR3 residues: CASSLGELAGYYEQYF. In nucleotides, the CDR3 is TGCGCCAGCAGCTTGGGCGAGCTAGCGGGGTACTACGAGCAGTACTTC.

The CDR3 nucleotides are TGTGCCAGTAGTCAACCCCCCCCAGGGGGGACTGAAGCTTTCTTT. Translating it yields CASSQPPPGGTEAFF. The chain recombines TRBV19 with TRBJ1-1; TRBD1 matches 7 bases. CDR1 LNHDA and CDR2 SQIVND come from the germline V gene (reference sequence). The CDR3 consists of 15 residues. V was pared by 5 bases and J by 5 bases, with 11 bases of the junction left unmatched.

The rearrangement links TRBV18 to TRBJ1-1; D perhaps matches TRBD1 (5 bases). The V gene lost 3 bases and the J gene lost 5 bases, with 13 bases spanning the gap. This CDR3 contains 14 residues. Germline assignment: CDR1 KGHSH and CDR2 LQKENI. This CDR3 reads CASSPNTGGTEAFF. In DNA form, the CDR3 reads TGTGCCAGCTCACCGAATACGGGGGGGACTGAAGCTTTCTTT.

This chain connects TRBV5-8 to TRBJ2-7; D perhaps matches TRBD2 (6 bases). The V gene lost 2 bases and the J gene lost 2 bases, with 17 bases spanning the gap. The CDR3 consists of 16 residues. Per the germline V gene, CDR1 is SGHTS and CDR2 is YDEGEE. The CDR3 here is CASSFEGSGYAYEQYF. Here the CDR3 DNA reads TGTGCCAGCAGCTTTGAAGGGAGCGGGTATGCCTACGAGCAGTACTTC.

CDR3 sequence: CASSQDRGFTGELFF. The CDR3 nucleotides read TGTGCCAGCAGCCAGGACAGGGGATTCACCGGGGAGCTGTTTTTT. The rearrangement uses TRBV4-2 and TRBJ2-2; 9 nucleotides line up with TRBD1. This CDR3 is 15 amino acids long. Germline CDR1 reads LGHNA; CDR2 reads YNFKEQ. V lost 3 bases, J lost 4 bases, and 3 bases stayed unmatched.

This chain links TRBV12-3 or TRBV12-4 with TRBJ1-2; D unresolved. This CDR3 is 13 amino acids long. V was clipped by 4 bases and J by 1 base, with 7 bases between them. The CDR3 DNA is TGTGCCAGCAGTTATGGCATTAACTATGGCTACACCTTC. This encodes CASSYGINYGYTF.

V gene TRBV27 combines with J gene TRBJ2-3; no clear D. In germline, CDR1 is MNHEY, CDR2 SMNVEV (reference sequence). There are 12 residues in the CDR3. V lost 10 bases to trimming and J lost 1 base, with 9 bases between them. The CDR3 DNA is TGTGCCACCCGACGGGGCACAGATACGCAGTATTTT. It codes for CATRRGTDTQYF.

The chain carries TRBV28 and TRBJ1-5; D is unclear. V lost 6 bases, J lost 2 bases, and 17 bases lay in between. The CDR3 totals 16 residues. The germline V gene encodes CDR1 MDHEN and CDR2 SYDVKM. CDR3 region: CASSLGYTGGNQPQHF. The CDR3 coding sequence is TGTGCCAGCAGCCTAGGGTATACGGGAGGCAATCAGCCCCAGCATTTT.

To note about this clone: One end of the junction fails to match germline, which may point to a read error. The genes are TRBV24-1 and TRBJ2-1; maybe TRBD1 (6 bases). The CDR3 contains 13 residues. Per germline, CDR1 KGHDR and CDR2 SFDVKD. Here the CDR3 DNA reads TGTGCCACCAGTGATTCGCAGGGGCTTACGAAACTCTTC. Translating it yields CATSDSQGLTKLF.

This chain joins TRBV11-2 and TRBJ2-1, with D possibly being TRBD2 (6 bases). From germline, CDR1 is SGHAT and CDR2 FQNNGV. V lost 5 bases and J 9 bases, leaving 14 bases between the germline ends. This CDR3 contains 13 residues. CDR3 DNA: TGTGCCAGCAGCCGAGGGACTTTTGGTGAGCAGTTCTTC. Its protein is CASSRGTFGEQFF.

The chain combines TRBV6-5 with TRBJ2-7; the match to TRBD1 covers 7 bases. The V gene's germline CDR1 is MNHEY and CDR2 SVGAGI. The CDR3 extends over 13 amino acids. The V segment lost 6 bases and the J segment 5 bases; nucleotides outside the gene matches: 7. CDR3 residues: CASRLDRFNEQYF. CDR3 nucleotide sequence: TGTGCCAGCAGGCTGGACAGGTTCAACGAGCAGTACTTC.

The chain uses TRBV11-2 and TRBJ1-6, with D unresolved. This CDR3 comprises 15 residues. Per the germline V gene, CDR1 is SGHAT and CDR2 is FQNNGV. Trimming took off 2 bases at V and 7 bases at J, with 12 bases between the two ends. The CDR3 protein is CASSLTGTGNSPLHF. Here the CDR3 DNA reads TGTGCCAGCAGCTTAACGGGAACTGGGAATTCACCCCTCCACTTT.

This rearrangement joins TRBV15 to TRBJ2-5; 12 bases agree with TRBD1. CDR3 length: 16 amino acids. Trimming at V came to 0 bases and at J to 4 bases, leaving 3 bases not matched to a gene. Germline loops: CDR1 LNHNV, CDR2 YYDKDF (reference sequence). The CDR3 region has the DNA TGTGCCACCAGCAGAGATGGGACAGGGGGCAGAGAGACCCAGTACTTC. This codes for CATSRDGTGGRETQYF.

This chain links TRBV3-1 (or the pseudogene TRBV3-2) with TRBJ2-7; TRBD2 agrees at 10 bases. The CDR3 covers 17 residues. The J segment lost 3 bases and the V segment lost 3 bases, leaving 11 bases of the junction unmatched. Germline values: CDR1 LGHDT, CDR2 YNNKEL (reference sequence). The CDR3 protein is CASSHSTVTSGNYEQYF. The CDR3 DNA is TGTGCCAGCAGCCACTCGACCGTTACTAGCGGGAACTACGAGCAGTACTTC.

The gene calls are TRBV9 and TRBJ1-3; no clear D gene. The germline V and J ends were trimmed by 4 bases and 4 bases, with 18 bases remaining between them. Germline loops: CDR1 SGDLS, CDR2 YYNGEE. The CDR3 is 16 amino acids. For the CDR3, the DNA is TGTGCCAGCAGCCCAGGCTGGGTCCATCGGGGAAACACCATATATTTT. It is translated as CASSPGWVHRGNTIYF.

The rearrangement uses TRBV5-4 and TRBJ1-1, with D perhaps TRBD1 (5 bases). V was trimmed by 0 bases and J by 4 bases, leaving 10 bases between them. This CDR3 is built from 14 residues. Germline lookup yields CDR1 SGHNT and CDR2 YYREEE (reference sequence). The CDR3 is CASSLARGGTEAFF. In nucleotides, the CDR3 is TGTGCCAGCAGCTTGGCCCGCGGGGGCACTGAAGCTTTCTTT.

This chain links TRBV10-3 with TRBJ1-4; a possible D gene is TRBD1 (5 bases). Germline CDR1 ENHRY, CDR2 SYGVKD. The CDR3 contains 15 residues. Trimming took 0 bases from V and 2 from J, leaving 7 bases between them. This CDR3 reads CAISESWGTNEKLFF. The CDR3 DNA follows: TGTGCCATCAGTGAGTCTTGGGGCACTAATGAAAAACTGTTTTTT.

This clone was seen a handful of times. This chain connects TRBV4-1 to TRBJ2-5, with D perhaps matching TRBD1 (6 bases). This CDR3 region has 15 residues. The ends were cut back, 0 bases at V and 5 bases at J, with 13 bases in the middle. CDR1 and CDR2 from the germline V gene are MGHRA and YSYEKL. CDR3 region: CASSQDRQGRETQYF. As DNA, the CDR3 is TGCGCCAGCAGCCAAGATAGGCAGGGGCGGGAGACCCAGTACTTC.

V is TRBV18 and J is TRBJ2-7; D might be TRBD1 (6 bases). V was cut by 2 bases and J by 3 bases, with 8 bases left in between. The CDR3 has 13 amino acids. From germline, CDR1 is KGHSH and CDR2 LQKENI. The CDR3: CASSPGRGYEQYF. DNA of the CDR3: TGTGCCAGCTCACCAGGCAGGGGCTACGAGCAGTACTTC.